Given below is one TCR beta chain in context. The data derive from a study of shared clonotypes between healthy human individuals. Method: immunoSEQ multiplex PCR; TCRdb's copy keeps in-frame clones and lacks some. There are roughly 2,300,000 clones in the sample; 85% to 95% occur only once, and approximately 0.41% lies in the top ten. The receptor was derived from a man younger than 30 in good health. Some clones in this sample may be carry-over from other donors' samples. The sequenced material came from naive CD4+ T cells from PBMCs. Sample subset: CD45RA+ positively selected.

CDR3 DNA sequence: TGTGCCAGCTCACCCGGCGACTTACAGGCCTACGAGCAGTACTTC. Translation gives CASSPGDLQAYEQYF. V is TRBV18 and J is TRBJ2-7; possibly TRBD1 for D (5 bases). Trimming left V 3 bases short and J 2 bases short, with 14 bases between. CDR3 length: 15 residues. Germline V gene sequence: CDR1 KGHSH, CDR2 LQKENI.